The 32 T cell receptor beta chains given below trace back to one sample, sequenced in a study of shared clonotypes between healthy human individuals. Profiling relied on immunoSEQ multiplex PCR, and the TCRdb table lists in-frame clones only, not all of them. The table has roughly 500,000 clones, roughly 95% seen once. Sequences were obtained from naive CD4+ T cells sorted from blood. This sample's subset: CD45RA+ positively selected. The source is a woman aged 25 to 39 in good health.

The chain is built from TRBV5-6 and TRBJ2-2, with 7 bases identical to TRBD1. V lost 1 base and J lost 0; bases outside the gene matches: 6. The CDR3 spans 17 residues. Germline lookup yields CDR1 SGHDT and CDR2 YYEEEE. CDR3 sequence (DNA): TGTGCCAGCAGCTTGTCTTTGGGACAGCCGAACACCGGGGAGCTGTTTTTT. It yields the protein CASSLSLGQPNTGELFF.

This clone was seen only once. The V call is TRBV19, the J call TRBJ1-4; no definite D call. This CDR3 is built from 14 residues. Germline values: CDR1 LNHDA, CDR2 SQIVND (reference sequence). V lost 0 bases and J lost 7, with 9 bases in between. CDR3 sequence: CASSIEGFGEKLFF. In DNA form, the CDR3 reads TGTGCCAGTAGTATAGAGGGGTTCGGTGAAAAACTGTTTTTT.

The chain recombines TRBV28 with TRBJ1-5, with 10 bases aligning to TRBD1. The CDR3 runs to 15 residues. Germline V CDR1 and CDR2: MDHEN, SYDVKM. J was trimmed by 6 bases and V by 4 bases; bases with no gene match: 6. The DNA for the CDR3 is TGTGCCAGCAGTTCCCCGGACAGGGGGTTTCAGCCCCAGCATTTT. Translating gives CASSSPDRGFQPQHF.

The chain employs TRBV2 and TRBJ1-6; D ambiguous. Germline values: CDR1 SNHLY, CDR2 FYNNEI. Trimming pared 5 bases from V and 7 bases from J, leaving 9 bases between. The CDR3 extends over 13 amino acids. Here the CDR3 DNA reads TGTGCCAGCAGTAGGACGGAGAATTCACCCCTCCACTTT. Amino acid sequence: CASSRTENSPLHF. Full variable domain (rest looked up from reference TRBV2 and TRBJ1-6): EPEVTQTPSHQVTQMGQEVILRCVPISNHLYFYWYRQILGQKVEFLVSFYNNEISEKSEIFDDQFSVERPDGSNFTLKIRSTKLEDSAMYFCASSRTENSPLHFGNGTRLTVT.

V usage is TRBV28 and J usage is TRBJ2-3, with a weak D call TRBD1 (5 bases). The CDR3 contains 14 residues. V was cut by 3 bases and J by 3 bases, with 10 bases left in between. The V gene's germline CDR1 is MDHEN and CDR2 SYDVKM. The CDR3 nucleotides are TGTGCCAGCAGTTTGAACAGGTTGACAGATACGCAGTATTTT. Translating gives CASSLNRLTDTQYF.

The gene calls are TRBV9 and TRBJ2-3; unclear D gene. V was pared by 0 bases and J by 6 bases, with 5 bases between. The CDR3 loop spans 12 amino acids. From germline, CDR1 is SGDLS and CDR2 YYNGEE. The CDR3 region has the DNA TGTGCCAGCAGCGTAGTTCAGGATACGCAGTATTTT. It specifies CASSVVQDTQYF.

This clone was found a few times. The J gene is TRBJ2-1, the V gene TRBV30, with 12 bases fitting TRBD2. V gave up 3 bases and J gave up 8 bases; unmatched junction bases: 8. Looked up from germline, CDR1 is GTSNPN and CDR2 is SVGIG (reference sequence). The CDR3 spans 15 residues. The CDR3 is CAWSLLAGGPDEQFF. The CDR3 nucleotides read TGTGCCTGGAGCCTGCTAGCGGGAGGGCCGGATGAGCAGTTCTTC.

The chain's CDR3 is CASSPTGSNQPQHF. DNA for the CDR3: TGCGCCAGCAGCCCGACAGGGAGCAATCAGCCCCAGCATTTT. The V gene is TRBV5-1, the J gene TRBJ1-5, with 7 bases that match TRBD1. The CDR3 is made up of 14 amino acids. Germline loops: CDR1 SGHRS, CDR2 YFSETQ. After removal of 4 bases from V and 1 base from J, the junction contained 2 bases not matched to a gene.

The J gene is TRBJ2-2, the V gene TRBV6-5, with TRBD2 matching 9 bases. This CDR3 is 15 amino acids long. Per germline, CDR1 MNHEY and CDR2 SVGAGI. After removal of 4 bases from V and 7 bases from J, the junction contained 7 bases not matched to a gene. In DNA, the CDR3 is TGTGCCAGCAGTTTCGACGCGGGAGGGGTCGGGGAGCTGTTTTTT. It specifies CASSFDAGGVGELFF.

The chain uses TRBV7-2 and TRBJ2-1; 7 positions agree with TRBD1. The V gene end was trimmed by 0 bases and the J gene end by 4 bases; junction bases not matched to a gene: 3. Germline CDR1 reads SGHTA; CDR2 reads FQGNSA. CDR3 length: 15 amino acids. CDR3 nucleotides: TGTGCCAGCAGCTTAGCGGGACAGACGTACAATGAGCAGTTCTTC. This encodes CASSLAGQTYNEQFF.

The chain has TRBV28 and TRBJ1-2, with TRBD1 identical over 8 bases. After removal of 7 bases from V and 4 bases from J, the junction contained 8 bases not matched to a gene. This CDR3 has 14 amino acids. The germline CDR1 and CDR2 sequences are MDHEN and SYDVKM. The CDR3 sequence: CASIAPGQGYGYTF. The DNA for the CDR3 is TGTGCCAGCATCGCACCAGGACAGGGCTATGGCTACACCTTC.

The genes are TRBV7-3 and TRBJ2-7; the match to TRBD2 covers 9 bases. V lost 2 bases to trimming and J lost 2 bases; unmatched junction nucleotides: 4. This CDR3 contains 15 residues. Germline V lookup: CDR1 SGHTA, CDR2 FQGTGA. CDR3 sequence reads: CASSLGLAGPYEQYF. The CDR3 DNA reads TGTGCCAGCAGCTTAGGGCTAGCGGGACCCTACGAGCAGTACTTC.

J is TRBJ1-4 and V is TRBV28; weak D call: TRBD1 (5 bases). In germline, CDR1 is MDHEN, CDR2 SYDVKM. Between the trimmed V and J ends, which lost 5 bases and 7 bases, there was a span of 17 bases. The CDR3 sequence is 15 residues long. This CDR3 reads CASSPPGGGIEKLFF. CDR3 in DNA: TGTGCCAGCAGTCCCCCGGGGGGGGGTATTGAAAAACTGTTTTTT. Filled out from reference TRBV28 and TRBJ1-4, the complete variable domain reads DVKVTQSSRYLVKRTGEKVFLECVQDMDHENMFWYRQDPGLGLRLIYFSYDVKMKEKGDIPEGYSVSREKKERFSLILESASTNQTSMYLCASSPPGGGIEKLFFGSGTQLSVL.

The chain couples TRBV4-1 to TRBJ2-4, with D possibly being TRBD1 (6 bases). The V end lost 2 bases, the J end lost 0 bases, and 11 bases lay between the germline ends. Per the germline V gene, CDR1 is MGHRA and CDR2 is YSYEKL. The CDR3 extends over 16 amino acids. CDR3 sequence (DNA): TGCGCCAGCAGCCAACGGACAGCTATAGCCAAAAACATTCAGTACTTC. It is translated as CASSQRTAIAKNIQYF.

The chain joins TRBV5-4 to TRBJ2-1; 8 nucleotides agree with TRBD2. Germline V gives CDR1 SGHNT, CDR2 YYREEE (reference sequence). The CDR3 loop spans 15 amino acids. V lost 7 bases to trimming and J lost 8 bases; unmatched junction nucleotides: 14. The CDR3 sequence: CASAKVSSGFDEQFF. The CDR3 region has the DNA TGTGCCAGCGCGAAGGTGTCTAGCGGGTTCGATGAGCAGTTCTTC.

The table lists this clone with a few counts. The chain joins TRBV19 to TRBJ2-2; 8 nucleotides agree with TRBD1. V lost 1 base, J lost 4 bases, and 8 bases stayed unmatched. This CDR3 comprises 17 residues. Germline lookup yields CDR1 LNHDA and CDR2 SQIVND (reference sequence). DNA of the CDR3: TGTGCCAGTAGTATAGCCCCGCAGGGGGCGGGCACCGGGGAGCTGTTTTTT. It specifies CASSIAPQGAGTGELFF.

The CDR3 DNA follows: TGTGCCAGTAGGTCAAACAGAGTAAACTATGGCTACACCTTC. Encoded protein: CASRSNRVNYGYTF. The rearrangement joins TRBV19 to TRBJ1-2; unclear D gene. Trimming stripped 6 bases from V and 2 bases from J, with 13 bases between. Germline CDR1 is LNHDA and CDR2 is SQIVND (reference sequence). The CDR3 covers 14 residues.

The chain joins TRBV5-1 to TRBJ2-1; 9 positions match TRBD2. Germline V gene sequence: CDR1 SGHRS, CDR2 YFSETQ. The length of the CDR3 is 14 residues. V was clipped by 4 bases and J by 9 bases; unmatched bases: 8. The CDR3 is CASSQEGLALEQFF. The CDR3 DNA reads TGCGCCAGCAGCCAAGAGGGACTAGCACTTGAGCAGTTCTTC.

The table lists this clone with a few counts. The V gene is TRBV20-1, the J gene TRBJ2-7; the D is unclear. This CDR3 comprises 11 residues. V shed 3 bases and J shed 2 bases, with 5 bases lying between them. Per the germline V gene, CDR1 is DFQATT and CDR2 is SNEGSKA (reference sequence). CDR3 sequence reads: CSASPTYEQYF. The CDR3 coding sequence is TGCAGTGCTAGCCCCACCTACGAGCAGTACTTC.

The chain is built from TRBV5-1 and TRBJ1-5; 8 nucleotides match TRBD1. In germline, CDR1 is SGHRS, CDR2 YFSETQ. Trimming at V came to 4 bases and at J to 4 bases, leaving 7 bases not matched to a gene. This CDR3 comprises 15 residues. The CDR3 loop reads CASSPRTGWNQPQHF. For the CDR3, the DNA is TGCGCCAGCAGCCCCAGGACAGGGTGGAATCAGCCCCAGCATTTT.

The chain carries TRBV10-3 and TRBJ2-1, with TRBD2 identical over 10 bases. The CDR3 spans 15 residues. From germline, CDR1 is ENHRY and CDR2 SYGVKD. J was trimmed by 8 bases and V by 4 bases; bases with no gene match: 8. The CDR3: CAISGTASGSHEQFF. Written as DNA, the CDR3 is TGTGCCATCAGTGGGACTGCTAGCGGGAGTCATGAGCAGTTCTTC.

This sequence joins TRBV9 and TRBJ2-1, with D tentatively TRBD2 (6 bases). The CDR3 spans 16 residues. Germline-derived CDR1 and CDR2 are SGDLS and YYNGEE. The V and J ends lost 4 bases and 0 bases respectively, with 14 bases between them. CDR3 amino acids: CASSTRLGSSYNEQFF. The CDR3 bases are TGTGCCAGCAGCACCCGACTAGGCAGCTCCTACAATGAGCAGTTCTTC.

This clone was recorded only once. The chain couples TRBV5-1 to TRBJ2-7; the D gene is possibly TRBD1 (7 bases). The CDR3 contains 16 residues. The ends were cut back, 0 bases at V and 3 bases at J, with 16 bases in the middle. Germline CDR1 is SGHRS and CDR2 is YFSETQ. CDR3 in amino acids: CASSLVPGGKVYEQYF. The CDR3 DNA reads TGCGCCAGCAGCTTGGTTCCAGGGGGGAAGGTCTACGAGCAGTACTTC. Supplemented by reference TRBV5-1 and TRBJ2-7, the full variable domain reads KAGVTQTPRYLIKTRGQQVTLSCSPISGHRSVSWYQQTPGQGLQFLFEYFSETQRNKGNFPGRFSGRQFSNSRSEMNVSTLELGDSALYLCASSLVPGGKVYEQYFGPGTRLTVT.

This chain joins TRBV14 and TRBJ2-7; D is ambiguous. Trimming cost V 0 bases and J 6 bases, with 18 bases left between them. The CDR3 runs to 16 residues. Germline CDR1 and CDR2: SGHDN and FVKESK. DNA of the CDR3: TGTGCCAGCAGCCAAGAGTGGCGGTCCCTTTCCACCGAGCAGTACTTC. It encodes CASSQEWRSLSTEQYF.

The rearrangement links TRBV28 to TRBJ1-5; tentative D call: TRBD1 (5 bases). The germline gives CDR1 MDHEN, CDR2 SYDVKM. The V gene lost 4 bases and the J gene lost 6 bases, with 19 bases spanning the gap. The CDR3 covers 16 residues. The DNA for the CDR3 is TGTGCCAGCAGTTCGCCGGCGGGCCAAGGGGTTCAGCCCCAGCATTTT. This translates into CASSSPAGQGVQPQHF.

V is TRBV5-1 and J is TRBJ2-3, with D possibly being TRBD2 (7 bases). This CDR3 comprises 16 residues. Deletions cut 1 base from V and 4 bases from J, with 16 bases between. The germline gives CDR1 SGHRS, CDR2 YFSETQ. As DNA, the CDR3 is TGCGCCAGCAGCTTGATTGGCGGGGGCCCTTCAGATACGCAGTATTTT. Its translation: CASSLIGGGPSDTQYF. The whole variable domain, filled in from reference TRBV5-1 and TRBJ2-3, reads KAGVTQTPRYLIKTRGQQVTLSCSPISGHRSVSWYQQTPGQGLQFLFEYFSETQRNKGNFPGRFSGRQFSNSRSEMNVSTLELGDSALYLCASSLIGGGPSDTQYFGPGTRLTVL.

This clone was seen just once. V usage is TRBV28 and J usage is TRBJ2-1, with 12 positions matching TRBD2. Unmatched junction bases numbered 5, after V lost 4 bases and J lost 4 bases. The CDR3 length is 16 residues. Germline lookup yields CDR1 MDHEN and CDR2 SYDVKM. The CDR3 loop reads CASSSTSGRTYNEQFF. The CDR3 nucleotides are TGTGCCAGCAGTTCCACTAGCGGGAGGACGTACAATGAGCAGTTCTTC.

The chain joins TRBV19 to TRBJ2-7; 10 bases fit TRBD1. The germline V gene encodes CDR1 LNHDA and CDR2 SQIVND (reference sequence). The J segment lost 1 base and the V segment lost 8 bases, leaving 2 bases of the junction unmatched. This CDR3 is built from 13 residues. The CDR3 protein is CASGQGGSYEQYF. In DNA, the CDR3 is TGTGCCAGTGGACAGGGGGGGTCCTACGAGCAGTACTTC. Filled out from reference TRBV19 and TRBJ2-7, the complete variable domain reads DGGITQSPKYLFRKEGQNVTLSCEQNLNHDAMYWYRQDPGQGLRLIYYSQIVNDFQKGDIAEGYSVSREKKESFPLTVTSAQKNPTAFYLCASGQGGSYEQYFGPGTRLTVT.

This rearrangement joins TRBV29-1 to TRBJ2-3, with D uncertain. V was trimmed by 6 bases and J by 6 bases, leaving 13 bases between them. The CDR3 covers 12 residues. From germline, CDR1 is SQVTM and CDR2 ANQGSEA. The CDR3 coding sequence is TGCAGCGTCAGGACGGGCGCGGATACGCAGTATTTT. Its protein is CSVRTGADTQYF.

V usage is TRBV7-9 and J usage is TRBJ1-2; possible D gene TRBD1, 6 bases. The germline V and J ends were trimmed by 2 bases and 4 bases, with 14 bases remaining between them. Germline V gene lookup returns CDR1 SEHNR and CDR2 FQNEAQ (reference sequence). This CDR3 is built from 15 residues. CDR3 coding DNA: TGTGCCAGCAGCTTATATCACAGGGAGGCCTATGGCTACACCTTC. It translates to CASSLYHREAYGYTF.

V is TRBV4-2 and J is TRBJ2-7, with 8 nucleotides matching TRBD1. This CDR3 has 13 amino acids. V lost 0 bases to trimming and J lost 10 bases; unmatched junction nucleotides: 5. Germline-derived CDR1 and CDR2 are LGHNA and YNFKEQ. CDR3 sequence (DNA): TGTGCCAGCAGCCAAGAACTAACAGGGGGTCAGTACTTC. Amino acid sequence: CASSQELTGGQYF.

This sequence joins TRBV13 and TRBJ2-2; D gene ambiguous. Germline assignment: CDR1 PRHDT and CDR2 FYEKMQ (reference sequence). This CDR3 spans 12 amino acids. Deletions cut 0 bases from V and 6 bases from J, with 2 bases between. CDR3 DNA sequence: TGTGCCAGCAGCTTAGGCTCCGGGGAGCTGTTTTTT. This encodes CASSLGSGELFF. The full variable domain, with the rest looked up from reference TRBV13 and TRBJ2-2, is AAGVIQSPRHLIKEKRETATLKCYPIPRHDTVYWYQQGPGQDPQFLISFYEKMQSDKGSIPDRFSAQQFSDYHSELNMSSLELGDSALYFCASSLGSGELFFGEGSRLTVL.